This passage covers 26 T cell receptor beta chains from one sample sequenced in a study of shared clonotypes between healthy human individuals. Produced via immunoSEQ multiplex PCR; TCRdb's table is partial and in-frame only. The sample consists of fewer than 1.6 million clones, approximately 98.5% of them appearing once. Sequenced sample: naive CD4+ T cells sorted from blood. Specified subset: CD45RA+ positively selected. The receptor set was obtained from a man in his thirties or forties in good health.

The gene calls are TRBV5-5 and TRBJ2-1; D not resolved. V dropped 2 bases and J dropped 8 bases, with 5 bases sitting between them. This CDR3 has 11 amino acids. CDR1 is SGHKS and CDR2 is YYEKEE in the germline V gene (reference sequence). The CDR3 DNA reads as TGTGCCAGCAGCTTTTTTGATGAGCAGTTCTTC. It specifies CASSFFDEQFF.

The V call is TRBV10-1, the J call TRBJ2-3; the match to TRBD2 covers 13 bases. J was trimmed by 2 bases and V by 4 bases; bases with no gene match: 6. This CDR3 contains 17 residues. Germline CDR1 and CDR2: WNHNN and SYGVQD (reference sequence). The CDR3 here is CASSAAGLAGHTDTQYF. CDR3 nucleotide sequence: TGCGCCAGCAGTGCCGCGGGACTAGCGGGACACACAGATACGCAGTATTTT.

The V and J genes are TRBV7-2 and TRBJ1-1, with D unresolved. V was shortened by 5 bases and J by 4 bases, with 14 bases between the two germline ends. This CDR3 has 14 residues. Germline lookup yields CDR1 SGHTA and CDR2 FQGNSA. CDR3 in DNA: TGTGCCAGCAGCCTAGGCCGGGGTATCACTGAAGCTTTCTTT. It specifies CASSLGRGITEAFF. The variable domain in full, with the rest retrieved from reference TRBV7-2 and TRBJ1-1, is GAGVSQSPSNKVTEKGKDVELRCDPISGHTALYWYRQSLGQGLEFLIYFQGNSAPDKSGLPSDRFSAERTGGSVSTLTIQRTQQEDSAVYLCASSLGRGITEAFFGQGTRLTVV.

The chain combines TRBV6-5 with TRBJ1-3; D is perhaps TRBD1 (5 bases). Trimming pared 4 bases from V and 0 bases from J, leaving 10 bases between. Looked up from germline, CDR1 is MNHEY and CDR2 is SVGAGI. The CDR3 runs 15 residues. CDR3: CASSFRGLSGNTIYF. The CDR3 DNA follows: TGTGCCAGCAGTTTCCGGGGCCTCTCTGGAAACACCATATATTTT.

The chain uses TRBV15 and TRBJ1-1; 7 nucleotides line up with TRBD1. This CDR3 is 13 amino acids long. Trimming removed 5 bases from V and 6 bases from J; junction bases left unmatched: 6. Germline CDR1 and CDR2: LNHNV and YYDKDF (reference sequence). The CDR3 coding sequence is TGTGCCACCAGCGACAGGGTGCTGGCTGAAGCTTTCTTT. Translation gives CATSDRVLAEAFF. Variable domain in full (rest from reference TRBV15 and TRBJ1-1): DAMVIQNPRYQVTQFGKPVTLSCSQTLNHNVMYWYQQKSSQAPKLLFHYYDKDFNNEADTPDNFQSRRPNTSFCFLDIRSPGLGDTAMYLCATSDRVLAEAFFGQGTRLTVV.

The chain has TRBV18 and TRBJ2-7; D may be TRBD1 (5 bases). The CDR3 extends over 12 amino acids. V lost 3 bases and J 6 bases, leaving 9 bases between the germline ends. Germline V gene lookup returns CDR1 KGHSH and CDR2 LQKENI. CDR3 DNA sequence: TGTGCCAGCTCACCTCTGACAGCCGAGCAGTACTTC. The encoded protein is CASSPLTAEQYF. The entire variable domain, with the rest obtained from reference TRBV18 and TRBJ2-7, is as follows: NAGVMQNPRHLVRRRGQEARLRCSPMKGHSHVYWYRQLPEEGLKFMVYLQKENIIDESGMPKERFSAEFPKEGPSILRIQQVVRGDSAAYFCASSPLTAEQYFGPGTRLTVT.

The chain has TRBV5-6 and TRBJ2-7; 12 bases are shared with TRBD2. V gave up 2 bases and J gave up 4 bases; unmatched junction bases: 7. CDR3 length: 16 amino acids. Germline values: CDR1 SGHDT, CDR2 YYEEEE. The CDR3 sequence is CASSLTSGRRRYEQYF. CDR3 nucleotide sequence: TGTGCCAGCAGCTTAACTAGCGGGAGGAGGAGGTACGAGCAGTACTTC. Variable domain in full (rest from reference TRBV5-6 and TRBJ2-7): DAGVTQSPTHLIKTRGQQVTLRCSPKSGHDTVSWYQQALGQGPQFIFQYYEEEERQRGNFPDRFSGHQFPNYSSELNVNALLLGDSALYLCASSLTSGRRRYEQYFGPGTRLTVT.

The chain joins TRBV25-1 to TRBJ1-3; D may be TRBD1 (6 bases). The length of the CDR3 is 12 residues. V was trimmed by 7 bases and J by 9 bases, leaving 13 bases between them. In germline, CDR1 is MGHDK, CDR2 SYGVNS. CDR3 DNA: TGTGCCAGCATGGACAGTCTACGCACCATATATTTT. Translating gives CASMDSLRTIYF.

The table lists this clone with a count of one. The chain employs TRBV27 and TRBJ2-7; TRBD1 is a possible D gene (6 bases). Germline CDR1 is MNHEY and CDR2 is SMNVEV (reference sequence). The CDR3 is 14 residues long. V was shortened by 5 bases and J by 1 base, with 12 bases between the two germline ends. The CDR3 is CASSPRDTSYEQYF. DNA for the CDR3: TGTGCCAGCAGTCCTCGGGACACTTCCTACGAGCAGTACTTC.

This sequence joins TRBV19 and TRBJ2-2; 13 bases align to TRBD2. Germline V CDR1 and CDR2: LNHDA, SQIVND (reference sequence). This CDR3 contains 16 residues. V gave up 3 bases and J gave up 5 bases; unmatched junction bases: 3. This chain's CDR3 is CASSIRTSGRTGELFF. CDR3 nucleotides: TGTGCCAGTAGTATTCGGACTAGCGGGAGAACCGGGGAGCTGTTTTTT. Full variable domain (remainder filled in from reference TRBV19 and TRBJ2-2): DGGITQSPKYLFRKEGQNVTLSCEQNLNHDAMYWYRQDPGQGLRLIYYSQIVNDFQKGDIAEGYSVSREKKESFPLTVTSAQKNPTAFYLCASSIRTSGRTGELFFGEGSRLTVL.

In DNA form, the CDR3 reads TGTGCCAGCAGCAAAGGACAGGGGCGGTCGAACACTGAAGCTTTCTTT. It encodes CASSKGQGRSNTEAFF. This chain links TRBV9 with TRBJ1-1; 9 bases line up with TRBD1. The germline gives CDR1 SGDLS, CDR2 YYNGEE. Trimming removed 4 bases from V and 1 base from J; junction bases left unmatched: 8. The CDR3 sequence is 16 residues long. The full variable domain, in which reference TRBV9 and TRBJ1-1 provide the parts outside the CDR3, is DSGVTQTPKHLITATGQRVTLRCSPRSGDLSVYWYQQSLDQGLQFLIQYYNGEERAKGNILERFSAQQFPDLHSELNLSSLELGDSALYFCASSKGQGRSNTEAFFGQGTRLTVV.

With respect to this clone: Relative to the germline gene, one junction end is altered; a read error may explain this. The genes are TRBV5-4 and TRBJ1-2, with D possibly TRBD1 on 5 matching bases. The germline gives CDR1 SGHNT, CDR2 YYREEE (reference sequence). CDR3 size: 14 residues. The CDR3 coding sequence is TGTGCCAGCAGCCGAATTGAGGGGATTAGTCAATACCTCTTC. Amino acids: CASSRIEGISQYLF.

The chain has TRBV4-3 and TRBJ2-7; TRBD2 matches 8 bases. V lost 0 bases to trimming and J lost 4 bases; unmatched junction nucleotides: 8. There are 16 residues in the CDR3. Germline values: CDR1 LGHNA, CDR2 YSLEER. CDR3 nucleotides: TGCGCCAGCAGCCAAGATCTAGCGGGTGGCAGGTACGAGCAGTACTTC. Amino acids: CASSQDLAGGRYEQYF.

The CDR3 protein is CASRFVGLQETQYF. The CDR3 DNA sequence: TGTGCCAGCAGATTCGTCGGGTTGCAAGAGACCCAGTACTTC. The chain carries TRBV6-1 and TRBJ2-5; no firm D call. This CDR3 is built from 14 residues. The germline V gene has CDR1 MNHNS and CDR2 SASEGT. V gave up 6 bases and J gave up 2 bases, with 13 bases separating them.

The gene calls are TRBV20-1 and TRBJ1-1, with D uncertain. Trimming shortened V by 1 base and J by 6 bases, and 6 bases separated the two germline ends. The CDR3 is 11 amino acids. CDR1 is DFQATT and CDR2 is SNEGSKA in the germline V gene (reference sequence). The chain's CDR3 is CSARATPEAFF. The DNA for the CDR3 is TGCAGTGCTAGAGCGACGCCTGAAGCTTTCTTT.

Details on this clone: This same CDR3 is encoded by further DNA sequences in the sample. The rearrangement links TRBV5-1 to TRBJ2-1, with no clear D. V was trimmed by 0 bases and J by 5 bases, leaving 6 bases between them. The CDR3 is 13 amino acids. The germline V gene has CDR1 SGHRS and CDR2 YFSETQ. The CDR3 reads CASSLGAHNEQFF. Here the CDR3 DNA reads TGCGCCAGCAGCTTGGGGGCTCACAATGAGCAGTTCTTC.

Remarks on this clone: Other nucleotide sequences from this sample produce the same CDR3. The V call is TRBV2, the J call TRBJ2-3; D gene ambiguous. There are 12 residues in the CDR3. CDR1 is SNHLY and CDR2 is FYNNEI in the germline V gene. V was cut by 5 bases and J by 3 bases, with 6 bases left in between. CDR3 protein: CASSSSTDTQYF. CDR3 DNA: TGTGCCAGCAGTTCTTCAACAGATACGCAGTATTTT. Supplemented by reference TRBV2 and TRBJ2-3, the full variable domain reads EPEVTQTPSHQVTQMGQEVILRCVPISNHLYFYWYRQILGQKVEFLVSFYNNEISEKSEIFDDQFSVERPDGSNFTLKIRSTKLEDSAMYFCASSSSTDTQYFGPGTRLTVL.

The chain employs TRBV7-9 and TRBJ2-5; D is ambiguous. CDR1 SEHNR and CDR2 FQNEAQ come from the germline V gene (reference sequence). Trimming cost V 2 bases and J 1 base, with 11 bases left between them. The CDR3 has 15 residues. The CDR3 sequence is CASSLNLEFQETQYF. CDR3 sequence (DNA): TGTGCCAGCAGCTTAAATCTCGAGTTCCAAGAGACCCAGTACTTC.

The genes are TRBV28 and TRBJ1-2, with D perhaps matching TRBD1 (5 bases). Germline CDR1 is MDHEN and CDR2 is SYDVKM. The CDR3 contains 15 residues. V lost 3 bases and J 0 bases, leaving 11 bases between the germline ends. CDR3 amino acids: CASSLGQAANYGYTF. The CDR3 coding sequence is TGTGCCAGCAGTTTGGGGCAGGCAGCTAACTATGGCTACACCTTC.

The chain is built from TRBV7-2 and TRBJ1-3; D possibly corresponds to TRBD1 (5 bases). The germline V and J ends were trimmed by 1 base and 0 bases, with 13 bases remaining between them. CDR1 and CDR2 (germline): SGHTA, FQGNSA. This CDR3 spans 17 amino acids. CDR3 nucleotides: TGTGCCAGCAGCTTAGTATCTATGGGGGGCTCTGGAAACACCATATATTTT. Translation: CASSLVSMGGSGNTIYF.

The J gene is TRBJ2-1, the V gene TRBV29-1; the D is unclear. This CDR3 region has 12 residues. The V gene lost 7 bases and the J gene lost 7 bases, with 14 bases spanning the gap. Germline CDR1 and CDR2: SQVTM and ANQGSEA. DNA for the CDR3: TGCAGCGCTGGACGCGGTGGGAATGAGCAGTTCTTC. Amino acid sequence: CSAGRGGNEQFF.

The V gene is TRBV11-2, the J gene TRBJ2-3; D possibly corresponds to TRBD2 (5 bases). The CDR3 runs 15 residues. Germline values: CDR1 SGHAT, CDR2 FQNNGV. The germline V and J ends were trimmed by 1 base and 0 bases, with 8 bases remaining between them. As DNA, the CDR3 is TGTGCCAGCAGCTTAGGTAGCGTTAGCACAGATACGCAGTATTTT. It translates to CASSLGSVSTDTQYF. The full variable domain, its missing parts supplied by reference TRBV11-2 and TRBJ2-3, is EAGVAQSPRYKIIEKRQSVAFWCNPISGHATLYWYQQILGQGPKLLIQFQNNGVVDDSQLPKDRFSAERLKGVDSTLKIQPAKLEDSAVYLCASSLGSVSTDTQYFGPGTRLTVL.

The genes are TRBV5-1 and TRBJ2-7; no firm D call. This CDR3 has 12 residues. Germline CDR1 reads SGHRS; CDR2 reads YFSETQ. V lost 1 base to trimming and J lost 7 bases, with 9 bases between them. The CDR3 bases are TGCGCCAGCAGCTTGAGGCCCGGGGAGCAGTACTTC. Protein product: CASSLRPGEQYF.

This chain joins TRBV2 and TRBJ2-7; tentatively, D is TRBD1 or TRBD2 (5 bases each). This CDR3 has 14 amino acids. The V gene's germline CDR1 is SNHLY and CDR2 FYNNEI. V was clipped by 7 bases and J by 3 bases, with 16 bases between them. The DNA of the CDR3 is TGTGCCAGCATGAAAAGGGACGGAAGCTACGAGCAGTACTTC. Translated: CASMKRDGSYEQYF. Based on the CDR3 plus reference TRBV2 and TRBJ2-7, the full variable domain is EPEVTQTPSHQVTQMGQEVILRCVPISNHLYFYWYRQILGQKVEFLVSFYNNEISEKSEIFDDQFSVERPDGSNFTLKIRSTKLEDSAMYFCASMKRDGSYEQYFGPGTRLTVT.

The chain's CDR3 is CSVGGSGGSRAYGYTF. The CDR3 DNA is TGCAGCGTTGGGGGGTCAGGGGGCTCCCGGGCGTATGGCTACACCTTC. This chain joins TRBV29-1 and TRBJ1-2; 8 bases match TRBD1. The CDR3 consists of 16 residues. CDR1 SQVTM and CDR2 ANQGSEA come from the germline V gene. V dropped 4 bases and J dropped 5; count of bases not matched to a gene: 15.

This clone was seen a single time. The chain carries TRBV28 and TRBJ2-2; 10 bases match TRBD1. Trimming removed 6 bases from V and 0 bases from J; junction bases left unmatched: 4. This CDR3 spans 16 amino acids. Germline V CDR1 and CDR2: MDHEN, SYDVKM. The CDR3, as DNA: TGTGCCAGCAGACCCGGACAGGGGGCGAACACCGGGGAGCTGTTTTTT. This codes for CASRPGQGANTGELFF. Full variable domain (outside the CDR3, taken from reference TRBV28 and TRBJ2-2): DVKVTQSSRYLVKRTGEKVFLECVQDMDHENMFWYRQDPGLGLRLIYFSYDVKMKEKGDIPEGYSVSREKKERFSLILESASTNQTSMYLCASRPGQGANTGELFFGEGSRLTVL.